This T cell receptor (beta chain) was captured by sequencing in a study of shared clonotypes between healthy human individuals. In the study overall: Each donor had three CD4 naive, three CD4 memory, two CD8 naive and one CD8 memory plate. Study-wide results and limits: Although depth was large, rarefaction showed that sequencing of the sorted subsets was incomplete.

V was clipped by 4 bases and J by 0 bases, with 15 bases between them. Looked up from germline, CDR1 is SGHVS and CDR2 is FQNEAQ. The CDR3 spans 16 residues. With respect to this clone: The antigen is unknown.

Libraries were prepared by immunoSEQ multiplex PCR; TCRdb keeps only in-frame clonotypes and omits some of them. The sample lists approximately 600,000 clones, 95% occurring once. Terminally differentiated effector memory CD45RA+ cells were left out of the naive CD8 fraction, which was CD45RO-negative and positively selected for CCR7. Input material: naive CD8+ T cells sorted from blood. The TCR was taken from a woman aged 30 to 39 in good health. The rearrangement joins TRBV7-8 to TRBJ1-1; D call uncertain. CDR3 nucleotide sequence: TGTGCCAGCAGCTCGCTACCAGGAGCGATGAACACTGAAGCTTTCTTT. Its protein product is CASSSLPGAMNTEAFF. The variable domain in full, completed from reference TRBV7-8 and TRBJ1-1, reads GAGVSQSPRYKVAKRGQDVALRCDPISGHVSLFWYQQALGQGPEFLTYFQNEAQLDKSGLPSDRFFAERPEGSVSTLKIQRTQQEDSAVYLCASSSLPGAMNTEAFFGQGTRLTVV.